The 23 T cell receptor beta chains below come from one sample, sequenced in a study of T-cell memory formation after mild COVID-19. Each CDR3 protein is one row after TCRdb ran MiXCR on the 5' RACE reads. The sample shows approximately 250,000 distinct CDR3 sequences, 16% of them seen only once. Sequenced: PBMCs or a T cell subset sorted from them (not recorded which). Receptors originate from a young man who had mild COVID-19 (a few samples of this study predate the infection). Cell type and time point are not known.

This clonotype came up a few times. The V call is TRBV11-2, the J call TRBJ2-7; no reliable D call. The CDR3 consists of 13 residues. CDR1 is SGHAT and CDR2 is FQNNGV in the germline V gene. V lost 1 base to trimming and J lost 6 bases, with 10 bases between them. The CDR3 region has the DNA TGTGCCAGCAGCTTAGTTGAAGGCTTCGAGCAGTACTTC. Protein sequence: CASSLVEGFEQYF.

V and J are TRBV2 and TRBJ2-7; no definite D call. Trimming cost V 7 bases and J 0 bases, with 19 bases left between them. The CDR3 runs 16 residues. Germline assignment: CDR1 SNHLY and CDR2 FYNNEI. The CDR3 DNA is TGTGCCAGCATCGAATCCCCGGGCAGGAGCTCCTACGAGCAGTACTTC. Its protein is CASIESPGRSSYEQYF.

The rearrangement uses TRBV5-1 and TRBJ2-5, with D maybe TRBD1 (5 bases). Trimming stripped 3 bases from V and 3 bases from J, with 12 bases between. The CDR3 extends over 14 amino acids. CDR1 is SGHRS, CDR2 YFSETQ, per germline. For the CDR3, the DNA is TGCGCCAGCAGCTCCCCCACAGGAGAAGAGACCCAGTACTTC. Translating it yields CASSSPTGEETQYF.

The genes are TRBV20-1 and TRBJ2-4; 14 nucleotides line up with TRBD2. Germline assignment: CDR1 DFQATT and CDR2 SNEGSKA (reference sequence). This CDR3 is built from 15 residues. The J segment lost 4 bases and the V segment lost 5 bases, leaving 4 bases of the junction unmatched. For the CDR3, the DNA is TGCAGTGCTTCCGGGACTAGCGGGGGAAAAAACATTCAGTACTTC. Protein: CSASGTSGGKNIQYF.

The chain recombines TRBV5-1 with TRBJ2-5; D unresolved. Germline V CDR1 and CDR2: SGHRS, YFSETQ. The germline V and J ends were trimmed by 0 bases and 4 bases, with 16 bases remaining between them. The CDR3 has 16 amino acids. The CDR3 loop reads CASSLGQVGFGETQYF. CDR3 nucleotide sequence: TGCGCCAGCAGCTTGGGGCAGGTCGGGTTTGGAGAGACCCAGTACTTC. The full variable domain, completed using reference TRBV5-1 and TRBJ2-5, is KAGVTQTPRYLIKTRGQQVTLSCSPISGHRSVSWYQQTPGQGLQFLFEYFSETQRNKGNFPGRFSGRQFSNSRSEMNVSTLELGDSALYLCASSLGQVGFGETQYFGPGTRLLVL.

This clonotype was counted between two and nine times. The chain joins TRBV20-1 to TRBJ2-5; tentative D call: TRBD1 (7 bases). V lost 5 bases and J lost 4, with 17 bases in between. The CDR3 totals 14 residues. Germline-derived CDR1 and CDR2 are DFQATT and SNEGSKA (reference sequence). The CDR3 DNA is TGCAGTGCTCCTATGACAGGGAGGCCAGAGACCCAGTACTTC. Protein sequence: CSAPMTGRPETQYF.

The chain is built from TRBV7-9 and TRBJ2-7; D might be TRBD1 or TRBD2, each matching 5 bases. Trimming removed 8 bases from V and 0 bases from J, with 11 bases in between. CDR1 and CDR2 (germline): SEHNR, FQNEAQ (reference sequence). The CDR3 has 13 amino acids. The CDR3 DNA reads as TGTGCCAGCGGGACGGTTAGCTCCTACGAGCAGTACGTC. Residues: CASGTVSSYEQYV.

This clonotype was detected many times. The chain links TRBV6-5 to TRBJ2-2; maybe TRBD1 (6 bases). Trimming shortened V by 2 bases and J by 4 bases, and 8 bases separated the two germline ends. The CDR3 contains 14 residues. The germline V gene has CDR1 MNHEY and CDR2 SVGAGI. CDR3 coding DNA: TGTGCCAGCAGTTACCGACAGGCCACCGGGGAGCTGTTTTTT. Translation gives CASSYRQATGELFF.

This chain connects TRBV9 to TRBJ2-5; the match to TRBD2 covers 8 bases. The CDR3 loop spans 16 amino acids. Trimming took 1 base from V and 1 from J; bases not matched to a gene: 6. The germline gives CDR1 SGDLS, CDR2 YYNGEE. DNA of the CDR3: TGTGCCAGCAGCGTATCGGGAAGCGGGGGCCAAGAGACCCAGTACTTC. Translation gives CASSVSGSGGQETQYF.

This chain links TRBV28 with TRBJ2-7; D is perhaps TRBD1 or TRBD2 (6 bases each). Deletions cut 11 bases from V and 2 bases from J, with 13 bases between. Germline CDR1 MDHEN, CDR2 SYDVKM. The CDR3 is 12 amino acids. CDR3: CAAGRGPYEQYF. The CDR3 DNA reads TGTGCCGCGGGTCGGGGGCCCTACGAGCAGTACTTC.

J is TRBJ1-2 and V is TRBV6-2 or TRBV6-3, with unresolved D. V was shortened by 3 bases and J by 8 bases, with 13 bases between the two germline ends. This CDR3 has 13 amino acids. The germline V gene encodes CDR1 MNHEY and CDR2 SVGEGT. This CDR3 is CASSYSWVDGYTF. The CDR3 nucleotides are TGTGCCAGCAGTTATTCCTGGGTTGACGGCTACACCTTC.

This sequence joins TRBV15 and TRBJ2-2, with D hard to call. Germline assignment: CDR1 LNHNV and CDR2 YYDKDF (reference sequence). This CDR3 contains 15 residues. Trimming cost V 0 bases and J 7 bases, with 12 bases left between them. The CDR3 loop is CATSRDREWDGELFF. Written as DNA, the CDR3 is TGTGCCACCAGCAGAGATCGAGAATGGGACGGGGAGCTGTTTTTT.

CDR3 in amino acids: CASSGNSYTGELFF. DNA for the CDR3: TGTGCCAGCTCGGGGAACAGCTACACCGGGGAGCTGTTTTTT. V gene TRBV18 combines with J gene TRBJ2-2; D ambiguous. The germline V and J ends were trimmed by 6 bases and 3 bases, with 11 bases remaining between them. Per the germline V gene, CDR1 is KGHSH and CDR2 is LQKENI. The CDR3 contains 14 residues.

The chain carries TRBV7-2 and TRBJ2-7; tentative D call: TRBD2 (5 bases). The CDR3 is 14 residues long. Trimming took 2 bases from V and 2 from J, leaving 10 bases between them. The germline V gene encodes CDR1 SGHTA and CDR2 FQGNSA. The CDR3 DNA reads as TGTGCCAGCAGCTTATACGCAGCGGCCTACGAGCAGTACTTC. Protein: CASSLYAAAYEQYF.

This chain uses TRBV6-1 with TRBJ1-3; D gene ambiguous. This CDR3 contains 14 residues. The germline gives CDR1 MNHNS, CDR2 SASEGT. Trimming cost V 7 bases and J 0 bases, with 10 bases left between them. CDR3 bases: TGTGCCAGCACGGGGATTAACTCTGGAAACACCATATATTTT. It specifies CASTGINSGNTIYF.

The CDR3: CASRGLWYGYTF. In DNA, the CDR3 is TGTGCCAGCAGGGGACTCTGGTATGGCTACACCTTC. This chain links TRBV6-1 with TRBJ1-2, with a weak D call TRBD1 (5 bases). Germline-derived CDR1 and CDR2 are MNHNS and SASEGT. V was trimmed by 6 bases and J by 5 bases, leaving 10 bases between them. The CDR3 has 12 amino acids.

This clonotype came up a few times. The chain carries TRBV10-3 and TRBJ2-1; D gene ambiguous. Trimming shortened V by 7 bases and J by 5 bases, and 12 bases separated the two germline ends. Per the germline V gene, CDR1 is ENHRY and CDR2 is SYGVKD. There are 13 residues in the CDR3. The CDR3 protein is CAIKGTPNNEQFF. For the CDR3, the DNA is TGTGCCATCAAGGGAACCCCGAACAATGAGCAGTTCTTC.

This clonotype was observed a handful of times. The rearrangement uses TRBV28 and TRBJ2-5, with a possible D match to TRBD1 (5 bases). The V end was cut by 6 bases, the J end by 2 bases, with 7 bases between. The CDR3 contains 12 residues. Germline values: CDR1 MDHEN, CDR2 SYDVKM. The CDR3 nucleotides are TGTGCCAGCAGGACAGTTCAAGAGACCCAGTACTTC. Its protein is CASRTVQETQYF.

The chain is built from TRBV18 and TRBJ2-2; tentative D call: TRBD2 (5 bases). Germline values: CDR1 KGHSH, CDR2 LQKENI. Trimming pared 3 bases from V and 4 bases from J, leaving 9 bases between. The CDR3 is 14 residues long. The CDR3 loop reads CASSPAGGTGELFF. The CDR3 nucleotides read TGTGCCAGCTCACCGGCAGGAGGCACCGGGGAGCTGTTTTTT.

This clonotype was counted a few times. This chain links TRBV6-5 with TRBJ2-2, with D unclear. V gave up 6 bases and J gave up 8 bases, with 19 bases separating them. Germline loops: CDR1 MNHEY, CDR2 SVGAGI. CDR3 length: 15 residues. The CDR3 nucleotides are TGTGCCAGCAGCTGGTTCTCGGGCCAGAAGGGGGAGCTGTTTTTT. Protein sequence: CASSWFSGQKGELFF.

The chain employs TRBV5-1 and TRBJ1-5; no definite D call. CDR1 and CDR2 from the germline V gene are SGHRS and YFSETQ. V dropped 0 bases and J dropped 4 bases, with 8 bases sitting between them. The CDR3 spans 14 residues. CDR3 residues: CASSLDVGNQPQHF. The CDR3 bases are TGCGCCAGCAGCTTGGACGTCGGAAATCAGCCCCAGCATTTT.

V usage is TRBV7-2 and J usage is TRBJ2-4; 7 bases fit TRBD2. The length of the CDR3 is 16 residues. Germline V gene lookup returns CDR1 SGHTA and CDR2 FQGNSA. The V segment lost 2 bases and the J segment 8 bases; nucleotides outside the gene matches: 12. The CDR3 coding sequence is TGTGCCAGCAGCTTACGCCCGGCTAGCGGCGGAGACATTCAGTACTTC. It is translated as CASSLRPASGGDIQYF.

This chain connects TRBV4-2 to TRBJ2-3; D may match TRBD1 or TRBD2 (5 bases each). This CDR3 has 15 amino acids. V lost 4 bases and J 2 bases, leaving 13 bases between the germline ends. Germline values: CDR1 LGHNA, CDR2 YNFKEQ. In DNA form, the CDR3 reads TGTGCCAGCAGCCCCCGGGACCCGGCCACAGATACGCAGTATTTT. It translates to CASSPRDPATDTQYF.